The subject of this entry is one T cell receptor (beta chain). Sequencing used immunoSEQ multiplex PCR; TCRdb keeps in-frame clones, though not all of them. This sample has fewer than 60,000 clones, with 85% found just once. The CDR3 runs to 12 residues. V gave up 0 bases and J gave up 8 bases, with 5 bases separating them. CDR1 and CDR2 from the germline V gene are MNHNY and SVGAGI (reference sequence). The data stem from a study of OX40 agonist ivuxolimab in advanced cancers. Turning to the study itself: The patients got ivuxolimab, which is an agonistic anti-OX40 (CD134) antibody.

This sequence joins TRBV6-6 and TRBJ2-1; no firm D call. The receptor was derived from an adult with an advanced solid tumor such as melanoma, head and neck, liver or kidney cancer. Specimen: CD4+ or CD8+ T cells sorted from blood, collected in a trial of the OX40 agonist ivuxolimab. The CDR3 nucleotides read TGTGCCAGCAGTTACTCGGTAGATGAGCAGTTCTTC. Protein sequence: CASSYSVDEQFF.